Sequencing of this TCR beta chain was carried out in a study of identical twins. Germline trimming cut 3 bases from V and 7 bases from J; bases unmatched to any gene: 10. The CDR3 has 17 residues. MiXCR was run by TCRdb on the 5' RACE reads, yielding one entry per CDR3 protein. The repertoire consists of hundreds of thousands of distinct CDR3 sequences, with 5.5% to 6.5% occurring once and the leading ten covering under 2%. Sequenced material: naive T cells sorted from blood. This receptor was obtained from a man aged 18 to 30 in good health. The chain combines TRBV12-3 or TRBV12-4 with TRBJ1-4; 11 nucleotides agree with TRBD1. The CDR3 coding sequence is TGTGCCAGCAGTTTTAGGACAGGGGGCGCGAGGATTGAAAAACTGTTTTTT. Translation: CASSFRTGGARIEKLFF.